These 6 T cell receptor beta chains came from one sample sequenced in a study of T cells expressing NK-cell markers. TCRdb re-analyzed the 5' RACE reads; it lists each CDR3 protein once, without DNA. The data show over 200,000 distinct CDR3 sequences, and the top ten clones hold roughly 0.4%. What was sequenced was blood T cells: a sorted CD56 or NKG2C T cell subset, CD4+ or CD8+ T cells, or bulk PBMC T cells (not recorded which). The receptors were sampled from a man between 18 and 35 years old in good health.

The V gene is TRBV5-1, the J gene TRBJ2-5; TCRdb proposes TRBD1, but this gene call is untestable without DNA. Germline lookup yields CDR1 SGHRS and CDR2 YFSETQ. The CDR3 spans 15 residues. The CDR3 here is CASRGGTASQETQYF.

CDR3 loop: CASSPSSSRYEQYF. This chain links TRBV7-2 with TRBJ2-7. Germline V gene data show CDR1 as SGHTA and CDR2 as FQGNSA. This CDR3 comprises 14 residues.

This chain joins TRBV27 and TRBJ1-2; as DNA is missing, the TRBD1 call by TCRdb cannot be tested. The CDR3 has 12 amino acids. The V gene's germline CDR1 is MNHEY and CDR2 SMNVEV (reference sequence). This CDR3 reads CASGQGSYGYTF.

This chain links TRBV12-3 or TRBV12-4 with TRBJ2-2; TCRdb reports TRBD2, a call that lacks DNA to check it against. This CDR3 spans 17 amino acids. The CDR3 sequence: CASSGLAGGRDTGELFF.

The chain has TRBV5-1 and TRBJ2-7; TCRdb proposes TRBD2, but this gene call is untestable without DNA. CDR1 and CDR2 (germline): SGHRS, YFSETQ. This CDR3 comprises 13 residues. The CDR3 reads CASRLPSGNEQYF.

This sequence joins TRBV6-1 and TRBJ2-1; there is no DNA to check the TCRdb D call of TRBD1. In germline, CDR1 is MNHNS, CDR2 SASEGT. The CDR3 has 15 residues. The CDR3 is CASTAGGQTYNEQFF.